The 9 T cell receptor beta chains reported below all come from one sample, sequenced in a study of cytomegalovirus exposure and HLA in healthy donors. The PCR was carried out with 60 Vbeta primers and 13 Jbeta primers. Repertoires were generated with immunoSEQ multiplex PCR, while TCRdb's copy carries only in-frame clones and drops some. Of some 93,000 clones in the sample, roughly a tenth are singletons; the top ten hold approximately 5.1%. The sequenced material came from PBMCs. The receptor set was obtained from a man aged 45-65 years in good health and CMV-seropositive.

The V call is TRBV19, the J call TRBJ2-5; 9 bases are a match to TRBD1. This CDR3 region has 11 residues. CDR1 is LNHDA and CDR2 is SQIVND in the germline V gene (reference sequence). Trimming cost V 8 bases and J 11 bases; bases outside gene matches: 6. Written as DNA, the CDR3 is TGTGCCAGTGGACAGGGGTGGGAGCAGTACTTC. Its protein is CASGQGWEQYF.

The rearrangement uses TRBV10-3 and TRBJ2-1; D not resolved. V was shortened by 0 bases and J by 5 bases, with 8 bases between the two germline ends. The CDR3 covers 14 residues. CDR1 ENHRY and CDR2 SYGVKD come from the germline V gene. The CDR3: CAISESLRNNEQFF. In DNA, the CDR3 is TGTGCCATCAGTGAGTCTCTGCGGAACAATGAGCAGTTCTTC.

This clone has just a few counts. At one end the junction does not follow the germline gene, possibly because of a read error. This chain joins TRBV28 and TRBJ1-2; D is undetermined. This CDR3 is 12 amino acids long. Germline V gives CDR1 MDHEN, CDR2 SYDVKM. CDR3 nucleotide sequence: TGTGCCAGCAGTCCGTTGCGGAGTCGACCACACTTC. Encoded protein: CASSPLRSRPHF.

The chain is built from TRBV6-1 and TRBJ2-3; weak D call: TRBD1 (6 bases). The V end lost 4 bases, the J end lost 1 base, and 12 bases lay between the germline ends. CDR3 length: 15 residues. Looked up from germline, CDR1 is MNHNS and CDR2 is SASEGT. The CDR3 loop is CASSARGFRTDTQYF. The CDR3 DNA is TGTGCCAGCAGTGCCAGGGGATTCCGCACAGATACGCAGTATTTT.

The table lists this clone with many counts. V is TRBV5-1 and J is TRBJ1-1; D not resolved. CDR3 length equals 15 residues. Germline assignment: CDR1 SGHRS and CDR2 YFSETQ. V was clipped by 4 bases and J by 4 bases, with 17 bases between them. The CDR3 reads CASSLGNKGGTEAFF. CDR3 DNA: TGCGCCAGCAGCCTGGGGAATAAGGGAGGCACTGAAGCTTTCTTT.

V and J are TRBV20-1 and TRBJ2-3, with unresolved D. V lost 6 bases to trimming and J lost 6 bases, with 10 bases between them. The CDR3 contains 11 residues. CDR1 is DFQATT, CDR2 SNEGSKA, per germline (reference sequence). CDR3 bases: TGCAGTGCCACCCTCGCGGATACGCAGTATTTT. This codes for CSATLADTQYF.

This clone showed up just a few times. This chain connects TRBV30 to TRBJ1-4; TRBD1 matches 7 bases. The ends lost 4 bases at V and 7 bases at J; junction bases unmatched: 12. Per the germline V gene, CDR1 is GTSNPN and CDR2 is SVGIG (reference sequence). The CDR3 length is 15 residues. CDR3 DNA sequence: TGTGCCTGGACGCCACAGGGGATAAGTGGTGAAAAACTGTTTTTT. It yields the protein CAWTPQGISGEKLFF. Filled out from reference TRBV30 and TRBJ1-4, the complete variable domain reads SQTIHQWPATLVQPVGSPLSLECTVEGTSNPNLYWYRQAAGRGLQLLFYSVGIGQISSEVPQNLSASRPQDRQFILSSKKLLLSDSGFYLCAWTPQGISGEKLFFGSGTQLSVL.

The sample holds a few counts of this clone. V usage is TRBV6-1 and J usage is TRBJ1-5; a possible D gene is TRBD1 (5 bases). CDR3 length: 13 residues. The V gene lost 6 bases and the J gene lost 6 bases, with 12 bases spanning the gap. Germline V lookup: CDR1 MNHNS, CDR2 SASEGT. The DNA of the CDR3 is TGTGCCAGCAGGAGGCAGGGAGGTCAGCCCCAGCATTTT. It encodes CASRRQGGQPQHF.

This clone was recorded a few times. The CDR3 loop is CASRLRGSYEQYF. DNA of the CDR3: TGTGCCAGCAGACTAAGGGGTTCCTACGAGCAGTACTTC. The V gene is TRBV6-5, the J gene TRBJ2-7; tentative D call: TRBD1 (5 bases). The CDR3 loop spans 13 amino acids. The germline CDR1 and CDR2 sequences are MNHEY and SVGAGI. V shed 6 bases and J shed 1 base, with 10 bases lying between them.